The T cell receptor beta chain under discussion was sequenced for a study of post-analysis software for immune sequencing data. Study findings and constraints: Among several TRBV segments more frequent in patients than controls were TRBV5-6, TRBV5-1 and TRBV20-1.

As regards this clonotype: Its antigen is not known.

CDR3 size: 13 residues. The germline V and J ends were trimmed by 6 bases and 2 bases, with 11 bases remaining between them. Germline values: CDR1 MDHEN, CDR2 SYDVKM. cDNA libraries of TCR beta carried unique molecular identifiers. A population of about 0.85 to 11 million T cells gave rise to roughly 0.5 million cDNA molecules. TCRdb ran MiXCR on the PCR reads and lists one entry per CDR3 protein. The table includes about 460,000 distinct CDR3 sequences, under 55% detected once. The chain uses TRBV28 and TRBJ2-7; D is undetermined. The source of this sequence is a girl aged 5 to 17 with multiple sclerosis. The sample taken for sequencing was blood. The CDR3 loop reads CASSPPPAYEQYF. The CDR3 coding sequence is TGTGCCAGCAGCCCCCCCCCGGCCTACGAGCAGTACTTC.